Many counts were recorded for the clone carrying this TCR beta chain. This entry is derived from a study of CD8+CD57+ T cells in acquired aplastic anemia. The CDR3 covers 23 residues. Deletions cut 1 base from V and 3 bases from J, with 34 bases between. Germline V gives CDR1 SGHVS, CDR2 FQNEAQ. Genomic DNA, serving as template, underwent TCR beta VDJ and CDR3 profiling. TCRdb processed the reads anew with MiXCR; each CDR3 protein has one entry. The sample has roughly 280,000 distinct CDR3 sequences; 56% are singletons. The patients chosen for sequencing had shown expansion of CD8+CD57+ cells (detected by flow cytometry).

The chain uses TRBV7-8 and TRBJ2-1, with D unclear. This TCR was recovered from a human donor with aplastic anemia. Sequences were obtained from sorted CD4+, CD8+, or CD8+CD57+ T cells (not recorded which) from PBMCs. CDR3 sequence reads: CASSLGSWRRSGFFSDGYNEQFF. DNA for the CDR3: TGTGCCAGCAGCTTAGGTTCGTGGCGGAGATCCGGGTTTTTTAGTGATGGCTACAATGAGCAGTTCTTC.